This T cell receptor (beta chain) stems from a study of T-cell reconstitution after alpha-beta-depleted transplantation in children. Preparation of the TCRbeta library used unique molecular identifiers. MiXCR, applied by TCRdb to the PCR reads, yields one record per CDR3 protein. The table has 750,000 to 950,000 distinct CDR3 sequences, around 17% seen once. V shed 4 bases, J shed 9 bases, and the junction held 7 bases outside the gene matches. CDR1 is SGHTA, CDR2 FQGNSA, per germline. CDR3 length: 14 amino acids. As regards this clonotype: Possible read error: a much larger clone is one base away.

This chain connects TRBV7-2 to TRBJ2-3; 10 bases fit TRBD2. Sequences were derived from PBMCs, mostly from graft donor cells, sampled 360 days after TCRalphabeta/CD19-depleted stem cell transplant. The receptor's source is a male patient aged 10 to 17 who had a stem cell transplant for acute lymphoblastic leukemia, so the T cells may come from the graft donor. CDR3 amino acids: CASSWLAGVNTQYF. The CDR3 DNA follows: TGTGCCAGCAGCTGGCTAGCGGGAGTTAACACGCAGTATTTT.